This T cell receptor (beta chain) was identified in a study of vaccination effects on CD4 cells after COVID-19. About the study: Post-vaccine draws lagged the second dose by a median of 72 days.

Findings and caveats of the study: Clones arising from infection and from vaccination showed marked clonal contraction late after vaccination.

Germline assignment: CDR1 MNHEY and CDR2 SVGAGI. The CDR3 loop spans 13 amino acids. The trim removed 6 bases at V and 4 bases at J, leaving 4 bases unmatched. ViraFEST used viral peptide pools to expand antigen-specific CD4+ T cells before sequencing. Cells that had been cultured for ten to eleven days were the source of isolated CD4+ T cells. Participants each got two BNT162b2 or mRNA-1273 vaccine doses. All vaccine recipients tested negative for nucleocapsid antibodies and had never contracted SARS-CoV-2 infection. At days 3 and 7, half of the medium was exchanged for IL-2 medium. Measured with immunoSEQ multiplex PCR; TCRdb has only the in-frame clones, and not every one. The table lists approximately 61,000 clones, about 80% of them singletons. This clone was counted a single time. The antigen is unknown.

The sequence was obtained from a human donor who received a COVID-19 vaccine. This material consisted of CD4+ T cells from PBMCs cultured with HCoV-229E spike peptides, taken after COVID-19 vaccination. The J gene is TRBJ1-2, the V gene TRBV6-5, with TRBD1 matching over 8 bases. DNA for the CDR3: TGTGCCAGCAGGTCTGGACAGGGCTATGGCTACACCTTC. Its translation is CASRSGQGYGYTF.